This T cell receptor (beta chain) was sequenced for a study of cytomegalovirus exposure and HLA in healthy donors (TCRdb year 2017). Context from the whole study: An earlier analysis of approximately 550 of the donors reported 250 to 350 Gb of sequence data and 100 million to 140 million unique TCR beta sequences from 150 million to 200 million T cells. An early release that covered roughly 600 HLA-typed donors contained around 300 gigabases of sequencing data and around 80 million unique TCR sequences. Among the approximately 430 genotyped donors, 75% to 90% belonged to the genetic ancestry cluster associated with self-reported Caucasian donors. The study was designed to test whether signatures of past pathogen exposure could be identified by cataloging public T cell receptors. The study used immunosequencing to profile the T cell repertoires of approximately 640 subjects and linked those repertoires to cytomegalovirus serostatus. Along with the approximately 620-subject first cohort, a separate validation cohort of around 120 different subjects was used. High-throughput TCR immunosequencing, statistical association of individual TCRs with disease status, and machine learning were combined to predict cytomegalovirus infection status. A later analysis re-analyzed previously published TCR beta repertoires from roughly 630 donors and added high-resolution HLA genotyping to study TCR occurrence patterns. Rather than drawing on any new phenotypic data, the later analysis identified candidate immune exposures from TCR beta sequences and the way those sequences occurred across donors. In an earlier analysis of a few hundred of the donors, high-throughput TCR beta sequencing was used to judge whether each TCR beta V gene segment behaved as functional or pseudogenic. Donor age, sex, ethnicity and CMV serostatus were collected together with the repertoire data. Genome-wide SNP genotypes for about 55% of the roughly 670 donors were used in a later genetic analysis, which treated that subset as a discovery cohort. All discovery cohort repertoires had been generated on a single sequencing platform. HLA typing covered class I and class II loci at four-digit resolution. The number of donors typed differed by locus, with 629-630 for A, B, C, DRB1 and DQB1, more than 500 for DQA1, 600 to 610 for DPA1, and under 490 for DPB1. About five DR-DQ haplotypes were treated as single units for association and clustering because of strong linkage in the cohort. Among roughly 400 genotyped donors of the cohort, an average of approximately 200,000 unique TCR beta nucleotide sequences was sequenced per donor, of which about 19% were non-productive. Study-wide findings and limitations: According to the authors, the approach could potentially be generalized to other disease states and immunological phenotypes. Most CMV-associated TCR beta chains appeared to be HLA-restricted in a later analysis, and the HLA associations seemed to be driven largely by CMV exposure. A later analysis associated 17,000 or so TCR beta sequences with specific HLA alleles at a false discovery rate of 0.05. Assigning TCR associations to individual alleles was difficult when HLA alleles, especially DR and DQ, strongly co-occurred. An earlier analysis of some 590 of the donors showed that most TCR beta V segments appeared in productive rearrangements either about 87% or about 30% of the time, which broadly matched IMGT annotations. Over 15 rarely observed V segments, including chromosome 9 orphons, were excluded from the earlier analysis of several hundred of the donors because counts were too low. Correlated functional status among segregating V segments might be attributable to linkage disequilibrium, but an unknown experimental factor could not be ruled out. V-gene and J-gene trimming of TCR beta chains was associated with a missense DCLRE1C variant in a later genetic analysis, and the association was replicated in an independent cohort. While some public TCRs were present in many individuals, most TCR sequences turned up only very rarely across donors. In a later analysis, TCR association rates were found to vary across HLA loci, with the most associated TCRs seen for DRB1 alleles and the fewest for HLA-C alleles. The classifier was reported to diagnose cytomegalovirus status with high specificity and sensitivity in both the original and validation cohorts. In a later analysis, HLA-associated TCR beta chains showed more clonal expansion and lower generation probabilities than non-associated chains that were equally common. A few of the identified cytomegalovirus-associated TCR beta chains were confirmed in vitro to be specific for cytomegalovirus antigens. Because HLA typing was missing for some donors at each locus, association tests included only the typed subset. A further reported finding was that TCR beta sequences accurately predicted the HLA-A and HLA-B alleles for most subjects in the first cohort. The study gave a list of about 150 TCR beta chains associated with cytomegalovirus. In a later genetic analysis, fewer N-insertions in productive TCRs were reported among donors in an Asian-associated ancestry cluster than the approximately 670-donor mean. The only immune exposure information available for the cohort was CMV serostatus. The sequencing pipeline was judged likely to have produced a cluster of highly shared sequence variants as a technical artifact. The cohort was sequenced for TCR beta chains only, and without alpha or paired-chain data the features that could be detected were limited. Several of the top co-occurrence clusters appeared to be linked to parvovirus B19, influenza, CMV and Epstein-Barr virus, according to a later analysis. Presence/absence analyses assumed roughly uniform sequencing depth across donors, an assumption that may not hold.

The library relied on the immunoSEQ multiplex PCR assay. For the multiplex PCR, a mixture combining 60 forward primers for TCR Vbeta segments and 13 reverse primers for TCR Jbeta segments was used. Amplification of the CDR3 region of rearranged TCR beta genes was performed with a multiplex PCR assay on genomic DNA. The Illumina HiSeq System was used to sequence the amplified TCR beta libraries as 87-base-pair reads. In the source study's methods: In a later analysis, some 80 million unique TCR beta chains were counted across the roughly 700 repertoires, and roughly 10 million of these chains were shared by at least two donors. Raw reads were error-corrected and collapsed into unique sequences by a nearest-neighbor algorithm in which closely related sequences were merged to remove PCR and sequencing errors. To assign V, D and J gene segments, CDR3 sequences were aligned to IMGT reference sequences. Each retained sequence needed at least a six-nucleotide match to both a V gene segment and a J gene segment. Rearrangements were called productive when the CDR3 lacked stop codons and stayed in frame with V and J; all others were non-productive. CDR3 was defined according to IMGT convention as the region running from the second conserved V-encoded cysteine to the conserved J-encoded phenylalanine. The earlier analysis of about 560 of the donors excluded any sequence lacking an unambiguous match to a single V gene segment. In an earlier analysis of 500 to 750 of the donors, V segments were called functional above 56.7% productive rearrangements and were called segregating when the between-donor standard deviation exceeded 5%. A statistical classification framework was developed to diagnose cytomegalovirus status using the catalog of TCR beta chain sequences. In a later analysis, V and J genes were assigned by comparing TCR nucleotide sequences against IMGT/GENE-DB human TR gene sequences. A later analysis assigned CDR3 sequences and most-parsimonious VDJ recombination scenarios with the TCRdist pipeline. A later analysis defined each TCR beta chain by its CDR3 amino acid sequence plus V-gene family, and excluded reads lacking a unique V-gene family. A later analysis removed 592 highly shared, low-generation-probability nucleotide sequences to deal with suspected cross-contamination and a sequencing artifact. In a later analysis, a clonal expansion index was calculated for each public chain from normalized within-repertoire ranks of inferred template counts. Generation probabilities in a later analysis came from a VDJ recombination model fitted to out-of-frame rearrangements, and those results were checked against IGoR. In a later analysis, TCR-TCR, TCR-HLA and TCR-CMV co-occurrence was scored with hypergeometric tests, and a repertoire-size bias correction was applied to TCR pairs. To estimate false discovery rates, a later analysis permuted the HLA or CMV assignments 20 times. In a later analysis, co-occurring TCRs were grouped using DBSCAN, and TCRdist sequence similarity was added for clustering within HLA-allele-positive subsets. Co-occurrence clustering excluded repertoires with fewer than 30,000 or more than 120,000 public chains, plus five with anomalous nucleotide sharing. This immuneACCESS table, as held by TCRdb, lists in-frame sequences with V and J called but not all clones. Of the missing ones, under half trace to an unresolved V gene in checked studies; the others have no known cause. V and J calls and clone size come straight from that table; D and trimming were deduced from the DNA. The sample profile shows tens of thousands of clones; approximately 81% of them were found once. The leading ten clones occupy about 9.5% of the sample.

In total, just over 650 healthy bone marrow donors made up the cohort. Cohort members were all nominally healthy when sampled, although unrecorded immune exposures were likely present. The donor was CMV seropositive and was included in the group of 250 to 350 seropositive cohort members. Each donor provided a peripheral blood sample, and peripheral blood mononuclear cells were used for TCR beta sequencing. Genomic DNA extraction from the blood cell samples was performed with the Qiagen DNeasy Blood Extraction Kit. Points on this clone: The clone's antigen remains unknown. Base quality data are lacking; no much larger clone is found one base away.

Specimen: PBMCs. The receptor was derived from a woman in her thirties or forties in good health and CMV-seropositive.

Read as DNA, the sequence is TGTGCCAGCAGCCCACTTGTCTCGGAGACCCAGTACTTC. This codes for CASSPLVSETQYF. Recombination linked TRBV28 to TRBJ2-5; no D gene call is confident. Its CDR3 holds 13 amino acids, cysteine through phenylalanine. CDR3 DNA only is kept here, 39 bases in frame from base 1. The V end loses 6 bases and the J end loses 5 bases, and a stretch of 13 bases separates them. The germline V gene sets CDR1 to MDHEN and CDR2 to SYDVKM. With the rest looked up from the reference TRBV28 and TRBJ2-5 genes rather than sequenced, the full variable domain is DVKVTQSSRYLVKRTGEKVFLECVQDMDHENMFWYRQDPGLGLRLIYFSYDVKMKEKGDIPEGYSVSREKKERFSLILESASTNQTSMYLCASSPLVSETQYFGPGTRLLVL.